The rows below give T cell receptor beta chains drawn from one sample of a study of PD-1 blockade in classical Hodgkin lymphoma. Libraries were prepared by immunoSEQ multiplex PCR; TCRdb keeps only in-frame clonotypes and omits some of them. The sample records more than 40,000 clones, 80% being singletons. This specimen consisted of peripheral blood mononuclear cells (PBMCs), obtained before the fourth cycle of nivolumab. The receptors were gathered from a human donor with classical Hodgkin lymphoma. Each CDR3 is given with its conserved first and last residue. D genes are given only for firm matches. For some rows the clone size is stated as once, few or many, or as a class when expanded; others skip it.

v_call: TRBV7-3; j_call: TRBJ2-3; d_call: TRBD2; clone_size: once; cdr3_aa: CASSRLATTTDTQYF; cdr3_nt: TGTGCCAGCAGCCGACTAGCGACTACCACAGATACGCAGTATTTT
v_call: TRBV6-5; j_call: TRBJ2-7; d_call: -; clone_size: -; cdr3_aa: CASSQVGPYEQYF; cdr3_nt: TGTGCCAGCAGCCAAGTAGGGCCGTACGAGCAGTACTTC
v_call: TRBV28; j_call: TRBJ2-7; d_call: -; clone_size: -; cdr3_aa: CASRGASYEQYF; cdr3_nt: TGTGCCTCAAGGGGGGCTTCCTACGAGCAGTACTTC
v_call: TRBV18; j_call: TRBJ2-7; d_call: -; clone_size: few; cdr3_aa: CASSPQAKTASYEQYF; cdr3_nt: TGTGCCAGCTCACCCCAGGCGAAAACAGCCTCCTACGAGCAGTACTTC
v_call: TRBV19; j_call: TRBJ1-2; d_call: -; clone_size: -; cdr3_aa: CASSTAWGGYGYTF; cdr3_nt: TGTGCCAGTAGTACCGCTTGGGGGGGCTATGGCTACACCTTC
v_call: TRBV5-5; j_call: TRBJ2-1; d_call: TRBD2; clone_size: -; cdr3_aa: CASSEAVGLAGGQEWDEQFF; cdr3_nt: TGTGCCAGCAGCGAGGCCGTGGGACTAGCGGGGGGGCAGGAGTGGGATGAGCAGTTCTTC
v_call: TRBV4-2; j_call: TRBJ1-2; d_call: TRBD1; clone_size: -; cdr3_aa: CASSHPGGTGVQVAYGYTF; cdr3_nt: TGTGCCAGCAGCCATCCGGGGGGGACAGGGGTCCAAGTAGCCTATGGCTACACCTTC
v_call: TRBV2; j_call: TRBJ2-5; d_call: -; clone_size: few; cdr3_aa: CASSVVEETQYF; cdr3_nt: TGTGCCAGCAGTGTAGTAGAAGAGACCCAGTACTTC
v_call: TRBV27; j_call: TRBJ1-3; d_call: -; clone_size: -; cdr3_aa: CASSEVGGGGGNTIYF; cdr3_nt: TGTGCCAGCAGTGAAGTGGGTGGGGGCGGTGGAAACACCATATATTTT
v_call: TRBV6-1; j_call: TRBJ1-4; d_call: TRBD1; clone_size: -; cdr3_aa: CASSARTGGNGNEKLFF; cdr3_nt: TGTGCCAGCAGTGCTAGGACAGGGGGCAACGGAAATGAAAAACTGTTTTTT
v_call: TRBV7-6; j_call: TRBJ1-4; d_call: -; clone_size: -; cdr3_aa: CASSLALRPGTNEKLFF; cdr3_nt: TGTGCCAGCAGCTTAGCGCTAAGACCAGGGACCAATGAAAAACTGTTTTTT
v_call: TRBV6-1; j_call: TRBJ2-1; d_call: -; clone_size: -; cdr3_aa: CASSVSYNEQFF; cdr3_nt: TGTGCCAGCAGTGTCTCCTACAATGAGCAGTTCTTC
v_call: TRBV11-3; j_call: TRBJ2-3; d_call: -; clone_size: -; cdr3_aa: CASSFPTSTDTQYF; cdr3_nt: TGTGCCAGCAGCTTCCCGACTAGCACAGATACGCAGTATTTT
v_call: TRBV4-3; j_call: TRBJ2-3; d_call: TRBD2; clone_size: -; cdr3_aa: CASSSRTSGATDTQYF; cdr3_nt: TGCGCCAGCAGCTCGCGGACTAGCGGAGCCACAGATACGCAGTATTTT
v_call: TRBV29-1; j_call: TRBJ1-3; d_call: -; clone_size: -; cdr3_aa: CSVMGQDSGNTIYF; cdr3_nt: TGCAGCGTTATGGGACAAGACTCTGGAAACACCATATATTTT
v_call: TRBV6-1; j_call: TRBJ1-1; d_call: TRBD1; clone_size: -; cdr3_aa: CASSAYSPILSGGFEAFF; cdr3_nt: TGTGCCAGCAGTGCCTATTCACCCATCCTATCAGGGGGCTTTGAAGCTTTCTTT
v_call: TRBV28; j_call: TRBJ2-2; d_call: -; clone_size: many; cdr3_aa: CASNPTAGNTGELFF; cdr3_nt: TGTGCCAGCAACCCTACGGCCGGGAACACCGGGGAGCTGTTTTTT
v_call: TRBV4-3; j_call: TRBJ2-3; d_call: TRBD1; clone_size: -; cdr3_aa: CASSHTRDRGLDTQYF; cdr3_nt: TGCGCCAGCAGCCACACACGGGACAGGGGGCTAGATACGCAGTATTTT
v_call: TRBV12-5; j_call: TRBJ2-7; d_call: TRBD1; clone_size: -; cdr3_aa: CASGLSGQGLQYF; cdr3_nt: TGTGCTAGTGGTTTGTCGGGACAGGGGTTACAGTACTTC
v_call: TRBV19; j_call: TRBJ2-1; d_call: TRBD2; clone_size: once; cdr3_aa: CASKKRGGSSYNEQFF; cdr3_nt: TGTGCCAGTAAAAAGCGGGGGGGGAGCTCCTACAATGAGCAGTTCTTC
v_call: TRBV18; j_call: TRBJ1-2; d_call: TRBD1; clone_size: -; cdr3_aa: CASSAGQITYGYTF; cdr3_nt: TGTGCCAGCTCAGCGGGACAGATCACCTATGGCTACACCTTC
v_call: TRBV28; j_call: TRBJ1-2; d_call: -; clone_size: -; cdr3_aa: CASSFLAEGRGYTF; cdr3_nt: TGTGCCAGCAGTTTTTTGGCTGAGGGAAGAGGCTACACCTTC
v_call: TRBV7-2; j_call: TRBJ1-5; d_call: -; clone_size: -; cdr3_aa: CASSATLNQPQHF; cdr3_nt: TGTGCCAGCAGCGCCACCCTAAATCAGCCCCAGCATTTT
v_call: TRBV5-1; j_call: TRBJ2-6; d_call: -; clone_size: once; cdr3_aa: CASSLAGDGRSGANVLTF; cdr3_nt: TGCGCCAGCAGCTTGGCGGGGGACGGACGCTCTGGGGCCAACGTCCTGACTTTC
v_call: TRBV6-5; j_call: TRBJ1-2; d_call: -; clone_size: medium-sized; cdr3_aa: CASSYGPTAYGYTF; cdr3_nt: TGTGCCAGCAGTTACGGACCGACAGCCTATGGCTACACCTTC
v_call: TRBV5-1; j_call: TRBJ2-5; d_call: -; clone_size: -; cdr3_aa: CASSEQGETQYF; cdr3_nt: TGCGCCAGCAGCGAGCAGGGAGAGACCCAGTACTTC
v_call: TRBV6-1; j_call: TRBJ2-2; d_call: -; clone_size: -; cdr3_aa: CASSGTLGATGELFF; cdr3_nt: TGTGCCAGCAGTGGCACCCTTGGGGCCACCGGGGAGCTGTTTTTT
v_call: TRBV11-1; j_call: TRBJ2-2; d_call: -; clone_size: -; cdr3_aa: CASSLGVSTGELFF; cdr3_nt: TGTGCCAGCAGCTTGGGAGTTAGTACCGGGGAGCTGTTTTTT
v_call: TRBV7-2; j_call: TRBJ2-5; d_call: -; clone_size: -; cdr3_aa: CASTPGETQYF; cdr3_nt: TGTGCCAGCACCCCCGGAGAGACCCAGTACTTC
v_call: TRBV14; j_call: TRBJ2-2; d_call: TRBD1; clone_size: -; cdr3_aa: CASSQERTGHRPLGTGELFF; cdr3_nt: TGTGCCAGCAGCCAAGAACGGACAGGGCACAGGCCACTCGGCACCGGGGAGCTGTTTTTT
v_call: TRBV2; j_call: TRBJ1-4; d_call: -; clone_size: -; cdr3_aa: CASSGTGNEKLFF; cdr3_nt: TGTGCCAGCAGTGGGACGGGGAATGAAAAACTGTTTTTT
v_call: TRBV13; j_call: TRBJ1-1; d_call: -; clone_size: -; cdr3_aa: CASSLDPGPTEAFF; cdr3_nt: TGTGCCAGCAGCTTAGATCCGGGTCCCACTGAAGCTTTCTTT
v_call: TRBV28; j_call: TRBJ1-1; d_call: -; clone_size: many; cdr3_aa: CASSKLTETEAFF; cdr3_nt: TGTGCCAGCAGCAAACTGACGGAGACTGAAGCTTTCTTT
v_call: TRBV19; j_call: TRBJ2-2; d_call: -; clone_size: once; cdr3_aa: CASSPEAGVVSGELFF; cdr3_nt: TGTGCCAGTAGTCCCGAAGCAGGAGTGGTGTCCGGGGAGCTGTTTTTT
v_call: TRBV2; j_call: TRBJ1-3; d_call: -; clone_size: -; cdr3_aa: CASNLGQFLSGNTIYF; cdr3_nt: TGTGCCAGCAATTTAGGGCAGTTCCTTTCTGGAAACACCATATATTTT
v_call: TRBV4-2; j_call: TRBJ2-2; d_call: -; clone_size: -; cdr3_aa: CASSQDWGGVGELFF; cdr3_nt: TGTGCCAGCAGCCAAGATTGGGGTGGCGTCGGGGAGCTGTTTTTT
v_call: TRBV10-3; j_call: TRBJ2-3; d_call: -; clone_size: -; cdr3_aa: CAISELGGETDTQYF; cdr3_nt: TGTGCCATCAGTGAGTTGGGGGGCGAGACAGATACGCAGTATTTT